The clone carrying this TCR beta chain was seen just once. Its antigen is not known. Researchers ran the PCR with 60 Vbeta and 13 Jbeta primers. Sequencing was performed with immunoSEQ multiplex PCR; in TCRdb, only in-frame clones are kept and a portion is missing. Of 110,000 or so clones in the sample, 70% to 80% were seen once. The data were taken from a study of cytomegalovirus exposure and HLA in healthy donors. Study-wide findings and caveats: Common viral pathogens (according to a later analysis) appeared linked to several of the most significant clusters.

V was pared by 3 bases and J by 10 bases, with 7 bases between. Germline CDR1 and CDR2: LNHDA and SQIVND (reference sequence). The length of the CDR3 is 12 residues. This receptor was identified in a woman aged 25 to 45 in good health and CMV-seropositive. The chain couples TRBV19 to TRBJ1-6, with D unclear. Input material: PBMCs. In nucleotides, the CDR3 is TGTGCCAGTAGTATCTCCGCGTCACCCCTCCACTTT. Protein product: CASSISASPLHF.